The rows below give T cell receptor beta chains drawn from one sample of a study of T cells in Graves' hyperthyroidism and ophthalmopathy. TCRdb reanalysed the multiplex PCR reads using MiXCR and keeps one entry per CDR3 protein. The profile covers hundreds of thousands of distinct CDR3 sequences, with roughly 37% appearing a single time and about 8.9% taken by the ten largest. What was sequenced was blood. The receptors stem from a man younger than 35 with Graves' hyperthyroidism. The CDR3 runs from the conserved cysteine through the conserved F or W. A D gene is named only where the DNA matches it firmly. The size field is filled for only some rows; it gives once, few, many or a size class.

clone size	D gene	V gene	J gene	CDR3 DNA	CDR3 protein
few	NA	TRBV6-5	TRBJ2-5	TGTGCCAGCAGTTACTCTTCGACAGAAGAGACCCAGTACTTC	CASSYSSTEETQYF
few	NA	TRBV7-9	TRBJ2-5	TGCGCCAGCAGCCAACACAGAAAAGAGACCCAGTACTTC	CASSQHRKETQYF
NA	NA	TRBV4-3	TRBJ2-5	TGCGCCAGCAGCCAAGGGGGGGACGGGATGGAGACCCAGTACTTC	CASSQGGDGMETQYF
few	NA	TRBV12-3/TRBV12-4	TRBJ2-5	TGTGCCAGCAGTGAACTAGTTGAAGAGACCCAGTACTTC	CASSELVEETQYF
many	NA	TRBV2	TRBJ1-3	TGTGCCAGCAGTGGCGGGTCAGGCCCTGGAAACACCATATATTTT	CASSGGSGPGNTIYF
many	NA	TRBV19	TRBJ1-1	TGTGCCAGTAGTTCCGGGACAACGAACACTGAAGCTTTCTTT	CASSSGTTNTEAFF
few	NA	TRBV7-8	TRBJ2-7	TGTGCCAGCAGCAAGAGACAGTCCTCCTACGAGCAGTACTTC	CASSKRQSSYEQYF
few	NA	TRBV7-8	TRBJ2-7	TGTGCCAGCAGCTTAGCGGGCAGGTCCTACGCCTACGAGCAGTACTTC	CASSLAGRSYAYEQYF
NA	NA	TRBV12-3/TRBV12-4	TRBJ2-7	TGTGCCAGCAGTTTTGGGGGCCTCTCCTACGAGCAGTACTTC	CASSFGGLSYEQYF
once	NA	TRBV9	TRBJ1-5	TGTGCCAGCAGTTTAAGAGACGGACTCAATCAGCCCCAGCATTTT	CASSLRDGLNQPQHF
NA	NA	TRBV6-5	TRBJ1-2	TGTGCCAGCAATACAGGGAGTATTGGCTACACCTTC	CASNTGSIGYTF
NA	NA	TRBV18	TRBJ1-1	TGTGCCAGCTCCCAGAATCAGGGAGCTGAAGCTTTCTTT	CASSQNQGAEAFF
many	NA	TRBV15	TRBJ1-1	TGTGCCGCCCGCGGACTCATGAACACTGAAGCTTTCTTT	CAARGLMNTEAFF
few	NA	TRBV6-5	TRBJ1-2	TGTGCCAGCAGTTACTCGTCAGGGAACTATGGCTACACCTTC	CASSYSSGNYGYTF
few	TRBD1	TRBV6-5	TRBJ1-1	TGTGCCAGCACCCTGACAGGGGACACTGAAGCTTTCTTT	CASTLTGDTEAFF
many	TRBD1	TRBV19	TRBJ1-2	TGTGCCAGTTCCGACAGGGGGTCGGGTGGCTACACCTTC	CASSDRGSGGYTF
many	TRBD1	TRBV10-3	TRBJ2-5	TGTGCCATCGGGGGAACCGGGACAGGGGAAGAGACCCAGTACTTC	CAIGGTGTGEETQYF
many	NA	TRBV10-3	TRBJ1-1	TGTGCCATCAGTGATGTCGGGGACACTGAAGCTTTCTTT	CAISDVGDTEAFF
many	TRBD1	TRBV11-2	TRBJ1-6	TGTGCCAGCAGCTTAGATCCGACAGGGCTGACCCTCCACTTT	CASSLDPTGLTLHF
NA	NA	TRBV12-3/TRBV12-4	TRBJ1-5	TGTGCCAGCAGTCCTCCGGGACTCCCTAGCAATCAGCCCCAGCATTTT	CASSPPGLPSNQPQHF
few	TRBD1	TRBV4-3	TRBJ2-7	TGCGCCAGCAGCCAAGGCAGGACAGGGGCCTACGAGCAGTACTTC	CASSQGRTGAYEQYF
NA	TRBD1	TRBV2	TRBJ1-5	TGTGCCAGCAGTATGGACAGGGTGGTACATCAGCCCCAGCATTTT	CASSMDRVVHQPQHF
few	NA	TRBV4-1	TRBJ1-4	TGCGCCAGCAGCCAAGAGGGGTTAGGTAATGAAAAACTGTTTTTT	CASSQEGLGNEKLFF
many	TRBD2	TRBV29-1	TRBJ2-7	TGCAGCGTCAGCGGGAGGCCGAAGGGGGAGCAGTACTTC	CSVSGRPKGEQYF
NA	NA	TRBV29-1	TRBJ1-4	TGCAGCGTGAGGGGTGGTAATGAAAAACTGTTTTTT	CSVRGGNEKLFF
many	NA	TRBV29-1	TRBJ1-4	TGCAGCGTGACAGAACTTAATGAAAAACTGTTTTTT	CSVTELNEKLFF
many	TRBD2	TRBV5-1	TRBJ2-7	TGCGCCAGCAGCCCTACTAGCGGGGGTTTCTACGAGCAGTACTTC	CASSPTSGGFYEQYF
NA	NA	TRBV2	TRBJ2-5	TGTGCCATCAGTGACAGGGAGGGGAAAGAGACCCAGTACTTC	CAISDREGKETQYF
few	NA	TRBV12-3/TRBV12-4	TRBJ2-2	TGTGCCAGCAGTTTAACGGGAGAGGTCGGGGAGCTGTTTTTT	CASSLTGEVGELFF
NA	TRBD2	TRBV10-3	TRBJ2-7	TGTGCCATCAGTGAGAGTACTAGCGGGGGGGCGAACTTC	CAISESTSGGANF
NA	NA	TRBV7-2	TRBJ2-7	TGTGCCTGGAGTGTAACTAGCTCCCACGAGCAGTACTTC	CAWSVTSSHEQYF
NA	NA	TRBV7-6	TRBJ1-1	TGTGCCAGGGATTCCTGGGGGGGCACTGAAGCTTTCTTT	CARDSWGGTEAFF
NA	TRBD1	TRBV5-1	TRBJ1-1	TGCGCCAGCAGCTGGACAGGGCTAGGAACTGAAGCTTTCTTT	CASSWTGLGTEAFF
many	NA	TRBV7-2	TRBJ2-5	TGTGCCAGCAGCTTAGCGGGGGGGACAGAAGAGACCCAGTACTTC	CASSLAGGTEETQYF
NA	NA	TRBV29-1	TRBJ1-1	TGCAGCCCCGCGTCGGGAATCGGGACTGAAGCTTTCTTT	CSPASGIGTEAFF
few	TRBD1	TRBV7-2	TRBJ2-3	TGTGCCAGCAGCCCACAGGGGGGTAGCACAGATACGCAGTATTTT	CASSPQGGSTDTQYF
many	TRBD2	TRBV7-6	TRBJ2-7	TGTGCCAGCAGCTTAGGCAGGACTAGCGGACCAAAGGCCTACGAGCAGTACTTC	CASSLGRTSGPKAYEQYF
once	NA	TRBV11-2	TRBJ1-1	TGTGCCAGCAGCCCCACCGGGGCATCTTTGAACACTGAAGCTTTCTTT	CASSPTGASLNTEAFF
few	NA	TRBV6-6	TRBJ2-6	TGTGCCAGCAGTTACTCTCGCGGCGGGGCCAACGTCCTGACTTTC	CASSYSRGGANVLTF
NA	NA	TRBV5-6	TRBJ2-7	TGTGCCAGCAGCCAGGCGGGACAGATATACGAGCAGTACTTC	CASSQAGQIYEQYF
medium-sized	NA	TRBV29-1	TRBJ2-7	TGCAGCGTTGAAGATGACACGAGATACGAGCAGTACTTC	CSVEDDTRYEQYF